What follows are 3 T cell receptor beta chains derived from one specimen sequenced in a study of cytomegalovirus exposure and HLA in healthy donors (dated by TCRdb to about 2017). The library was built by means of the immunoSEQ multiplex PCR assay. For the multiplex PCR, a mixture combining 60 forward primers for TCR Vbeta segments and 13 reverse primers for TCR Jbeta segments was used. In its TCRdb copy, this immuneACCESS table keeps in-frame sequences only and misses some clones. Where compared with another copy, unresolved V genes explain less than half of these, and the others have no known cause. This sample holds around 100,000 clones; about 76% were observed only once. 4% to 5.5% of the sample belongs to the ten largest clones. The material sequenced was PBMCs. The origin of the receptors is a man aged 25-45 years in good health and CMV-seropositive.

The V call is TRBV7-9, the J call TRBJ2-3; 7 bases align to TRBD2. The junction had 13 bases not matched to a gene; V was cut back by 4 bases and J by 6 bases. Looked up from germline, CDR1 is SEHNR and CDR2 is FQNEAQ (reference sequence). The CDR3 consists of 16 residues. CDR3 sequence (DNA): TGTGCCAGCAGCTCCGGGCGGGGCGGGGGAGCGGATACGCAGTATTTT. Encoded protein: CASSSGRGGGADTQYF.

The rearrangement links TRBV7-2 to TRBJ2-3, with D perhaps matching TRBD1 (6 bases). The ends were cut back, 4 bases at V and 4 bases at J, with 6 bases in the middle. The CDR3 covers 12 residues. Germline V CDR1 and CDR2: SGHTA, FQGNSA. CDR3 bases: TGTGCCAGCAGCTACAGGGCAGATACGCAGTATTTT. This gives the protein CASSYRADTQYF.

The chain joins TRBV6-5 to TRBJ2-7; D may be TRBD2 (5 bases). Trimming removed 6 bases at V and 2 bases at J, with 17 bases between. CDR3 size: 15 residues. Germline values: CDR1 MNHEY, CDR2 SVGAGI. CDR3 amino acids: CASSNDFRGAYEQYF. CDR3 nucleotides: TGTGCCAGCAGCAACGATTTCCGGGGTGCCTACGAGCAGTACTTC.